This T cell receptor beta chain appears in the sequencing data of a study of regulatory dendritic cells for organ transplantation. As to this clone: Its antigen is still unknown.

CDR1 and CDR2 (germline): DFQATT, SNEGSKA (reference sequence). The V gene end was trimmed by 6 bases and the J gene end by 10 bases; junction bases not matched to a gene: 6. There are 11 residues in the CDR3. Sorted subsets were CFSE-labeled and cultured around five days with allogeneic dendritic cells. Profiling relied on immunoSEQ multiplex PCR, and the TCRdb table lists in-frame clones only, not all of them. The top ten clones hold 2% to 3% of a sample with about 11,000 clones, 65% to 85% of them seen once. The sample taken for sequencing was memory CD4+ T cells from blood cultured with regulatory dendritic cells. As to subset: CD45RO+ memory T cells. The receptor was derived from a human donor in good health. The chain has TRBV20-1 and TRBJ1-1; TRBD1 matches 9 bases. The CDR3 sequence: CSASGTGLAFF. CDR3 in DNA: TGCAGTGCCAGCGGGACAGGGTTAGCTTTCTTT.